The T cell receptor (beta chain) described here comes from a study of cytomegalovirus exposure and HLA in healthy donors. This clone was seen only a few times. Its cognate antigen is unknown. Use of 60 Vbeta and 13 Jbeta primers characterized the PCR. Generated by immunoSEQ multiplex PCR, the TCRdb table keeps only in-frame clones and is missing some. The table lists 210,000 or so clones, approximately 83% of them singletons. The germline gives CDR1 MDHEN, CDR2 SYDVKM. The ends lost 6 bases at V and 2 bases at J; junction bases unmatched: 1. The CDR3 runs 13 residues. Points from the study as a whole: Follow-up analysis later connected one missense variant in DCLRE1C with trimming of TCR beta V- and J-genes.

Sequenced input: PBMCs. This TCR derives from a girl aged 5-17 years in good health and CMV-seronegative. The chain employs TRBV28 and TRBJ2-7; 10 bases line up with TRBD1. The CDR3 loop is CASSGTGAYEQYF. The CDR3 region has the DNA TGTGCCAGCAGCGGGACAGGGGCCTACGAGCAGTACTTC.